The next 10 T cell receptor beta chains were all read from a single sample in a study of cytotoxic CD8 clonotypes in ibrutinib-treated CLL. The method was immunoSEQ multiplex PCR; TCRdb's version includes in-frame clones alone and lacks a portion of them. Here the sample spans 200,000 to 250,000 clones, 75% to 80% being singletons. The sample was PBMCs, taken after 12 months of ibrutinib treatment. These receptors originate from a human donor with chronic lymphocytic leukemia.

The CDR3 DNA sequence: TGTGCCAGCGTGAGTATGGCGGTCAATCAGCCCCAGCATTTT. It is translated as CASVSMAVNQPQHF. V is TRBV6-6 and J is TRBJ1-5; no definite D call. The CDR3 length is 14 residues. The ends were cut back, 8 bases at V and 3 bases at J, with 14 bases in the middle. From germline, CDR1 is MNHNY and CDR2 SVGAGI (reference sequence).

This sequence joins TRBV6-1 and TRBJ1-6; the D gene is possibly TRBD1 (6 bases). Between the trimmed V and J ends, which lost 6 bases and 5 bases, there was a span of 14 bases. Per germline, CDR1 MNHNS and CDR2 SASEGT. The CDR3 runs to 15 residues. The CDR3 loop reads CASRTLQGNNSPLHF. CDR3 nucleotides: TGTGCCAGCAGAACACTCCAGGGGAATAATTCACCCCTCCACTTT.

The CDR3 region has the DNA TGTGCCAGCAGCTCCCCGGGGTGGGAGACCCAGTACTTC. It encodes CASSSPGWETQYF. The chain carries TRBV11-2 and TRBJ2-5, with D possibly TRBD2 on 5 matching bases. V was clipped by 4 bases and J by 5 bases, with 11 bases between them. The CDR3 has 13 amino acids. The germline V gene has CDR1 SGHAT and CDR2 FQNNGV.

The rearrangement links TRBV6-6 to TRBJ2-7; a weak D match, TRBD2 (5 bases). The CDR3 runs to 11 residues. CDR1 and CDR2 from the germline V gene are MNHNY and SVGAGI (reference sequence). The V end lost 5 bases, the J end lost 11 bases, and 13 bases lay between the germline ends. CDR3 protein: CASSPGVAKYF. Here the CDR3 DNA reads TGTGCCAGCAGTCCTGGGGTAGCGAAGTACTTC.

The CDR3 sequence is CASSPLGASGETGELFF. The CDR3 region has the DNA TGTGCCAGCAGCCCCCTGGGGGCTAGCGGGGAAACCGGGGAGCTGTTTTTT. The chain joins TRBV9 to TRBJ2-2; 9 nucleotides line up with TRBD2. The CDR3 runs to 17 residues. Looked up from germline, CDR1 is SGDLS and CDR2 is YYNGEE. With 4 bases clipped from V and 5 bases from J, the junction kept 12 bases outside the gene matches.

V is TRBV28 and J is TRBJ2-3; no reliable D call. The CDR3 length is 13 residues. V was cut by 5 bases and J by 5 bases, with 11 bases left in between. Looked up from germline, CDR1 is MDHEN and CDR2 is SYDVKM. CDR3 loop: CASSQRPLDTQYF. CDR3 DNA: TGTGCCAGCAGTCAGAGGCCGTTAGATACGCAGTATTTT.

This clone was seen more than once but under ten times. V usage is TRBV5-4 and J usage is TRBJ2-1; D unresolved. The germline gives CDR1 SGHNT, CDR2 YYREEE (reference sequence). This CDR3 spans 13 amino acids. Trimming removed 1 base from V and 10 bases from J, with 12 bases in between. This CDR3 is CASSLILKREQFF. In DNA form, the CDR3 reads TGTGCCAGCAGCTTGATCCTTAAGCGAGAGCAGTTCTTC.

Points on this clone: One end of the junction fails to match germline, which may point to a read error. The genes are TRBV7-7 and TRBJ2-5; 10 nucleotides match TRBD2. The CDR3 runs to 16 residues. The V gene's germline CDR1 is SSHAT and CDR2 FNYEAQ (reference sequence). CDR3 region: CASSLGLAGVGETQYF. For the CDR3, the DNA is TGTGCTAGCAGCTTAGGGCTAGCGGGAGTGGGAGAGACCCAGTACTTC.

J is TRBJ2-3 and V is TRBV7-3, with TRBD2 as a possible D gene (6 bases). V shed 4 bases and J shed 1 base, with 9 bases lying between them. CDR1 and CDR2 (germline): SGHTA, FQGTGA. The length of the CDR3 is 14 residues. The CDR3 loop reads CASSSWGGTDTQYF. Here the CDR3 DNA reads TGTGCCAGCAGCTCATGGGGGGGCACAGATACGCAGTATTTT.

This chain links TRBV7-8 with TRBJ1-1, with 8 nucleotides matching TRBD1. The V gene's germline CDR1 is SGHVS and CDR2 FQNEAQ. V dropped 5 bases and J dropped 5; count of bases not matched to a gene: 4. The CDR3 covers 13 residues. The CDR3: CASSEDRGTEAFF. Written as DNA, the CDR3 is TGTGCCAGCAGCGAAGACAGGGGAACTGAAGCTTTCTTT.